This TCR beta chain was profiled in a study of Tregs in tolerant kidney transplant recipients. The repertoire was sequenced with immunoSEQ multiplex PCR; TCRdb's copy has only in-frame clones and lacks some. Found here are about 22,000 clones, around 85% of them singletons; the top ten hold roughly 23%. Mixed chimerism was transient after nonmyeloablative marrow transplants from related graft donors. The CDR3 is 17 amino acids. The V gene's germline CDR1 is SGDLS and CDR2 YYNGEE. V was cut by 4 bases and J by 0 bases, with 20 bases left in between. The source is a human patient who received a combined kidney and bone marrow transplant. Some of the T cells might come from the graft donor. This sequence joins TRBV9 and TRBJ2-7; maybe TRBD1 (6 bases). Sequencing was performed on CD8+ T cells from blood (PBMCs), taken 6 months after the transplant. The CDR3 DNA sequence: TGTGCCAGCAGCCCCGAAGGGAACAGGGAGAACTCCTACGAGCAGTACTTC. This gives the protein CASSPEGNRENSYEQYF.